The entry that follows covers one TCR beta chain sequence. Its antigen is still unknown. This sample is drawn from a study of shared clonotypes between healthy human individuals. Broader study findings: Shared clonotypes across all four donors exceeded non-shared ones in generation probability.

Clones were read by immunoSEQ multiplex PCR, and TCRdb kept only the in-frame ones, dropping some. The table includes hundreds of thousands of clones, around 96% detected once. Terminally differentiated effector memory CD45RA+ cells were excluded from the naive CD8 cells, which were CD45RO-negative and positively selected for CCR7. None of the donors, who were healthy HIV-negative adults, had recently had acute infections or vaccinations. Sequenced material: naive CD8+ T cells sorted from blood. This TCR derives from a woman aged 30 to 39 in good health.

The CDR3 is CASRWLDTQYF. The CDR3 DNA is TGTGCCAGCCGGTGGTTGGATACGCAGTATTTT. V gene TRBV27 combines with J gene TRBJ2-3; unclear D gene. This CDR3 has 11 residues. V was cut by 8 bases and J by 6 bases, with 9 bases left in between. Germline CDR1 reads MNHEY; CDR2 reads SMNVEV (reference sequence).